This T cell receptor (beta chain) was observed in a study of cytomegalovirus exposure and HLA in healthy donors. The CDR3 spans 16 residues. Germline V gene data show CDR1 as MNHEY and CDR2 as SVGAGI. V shed 4 bases, J shed 2 bases, and the junction held 3 bases outside the gene matches. The primer mix had 60 Vbeta and 13 Jbeta primers. Produced via immunoSEQ multiplex PCR; TCRdb's table is partial and in-frame only. The top ten clones hold just over 2% of a sample with 110,000 or so clones, about 79% of them seen once. Sample: PBMCs. This clonotype originated in a human donor in good health. The chain employs TRBV6-5 and TRBJ2-5, with 14 bases lining up with TRBD2. The CDR3: CASSWGLAGAQETQYF. CDR3 sequence (DNA): TGTGCCAGCAGTTGGGGACTAGCGGGGGCACAAGAGACCCAGTACTTC.